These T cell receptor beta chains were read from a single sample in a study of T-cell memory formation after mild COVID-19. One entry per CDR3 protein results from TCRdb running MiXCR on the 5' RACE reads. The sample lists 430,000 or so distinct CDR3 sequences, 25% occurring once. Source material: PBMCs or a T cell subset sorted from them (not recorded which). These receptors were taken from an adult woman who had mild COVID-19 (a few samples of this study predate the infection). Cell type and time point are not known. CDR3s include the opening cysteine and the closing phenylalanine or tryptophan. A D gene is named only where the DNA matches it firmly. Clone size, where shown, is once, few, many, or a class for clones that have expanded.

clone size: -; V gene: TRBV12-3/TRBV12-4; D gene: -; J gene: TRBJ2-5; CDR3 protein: CASSPTVDSGKTQYF; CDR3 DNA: TGTGCCAGCAGCCCCACGGTCGACAGTGGGAAGACCCAGTACTTC
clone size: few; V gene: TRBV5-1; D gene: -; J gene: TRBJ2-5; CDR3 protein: CASSPLGGRIETQYF; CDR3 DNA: TGCGCCAGCAGCCCTCTTGGGGGCAGAATAGAGACCCAGTACTTC
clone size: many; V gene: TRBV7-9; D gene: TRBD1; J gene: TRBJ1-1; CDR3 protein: CASSQDRGWMNTEAFF; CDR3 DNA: TGTGCCAGCAGTCAAGACAGGGGTTGGATGAACACTGAAGCTTTCTTT
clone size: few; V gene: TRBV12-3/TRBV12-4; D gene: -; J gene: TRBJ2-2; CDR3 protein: CASSLVETGELFF; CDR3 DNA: TGTGCCAGCAGTTTAGTAGAGACCGGGGAGCTGTTTTTT
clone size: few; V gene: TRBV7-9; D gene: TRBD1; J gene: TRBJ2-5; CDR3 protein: CASSSGTGLFRETQYF; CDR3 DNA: TGTGCCAGCAGCTCCGGGACAGGGCTCTTTCGAGAGACCCAGTACTTC
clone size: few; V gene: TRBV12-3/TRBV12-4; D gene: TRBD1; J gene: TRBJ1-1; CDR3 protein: CASSLRGHVRGDTEAFF; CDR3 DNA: TGTGCCAGCAGTCTAAGAGGGCACGTCAGGGGGGACACTGAAGCTTTCTTT
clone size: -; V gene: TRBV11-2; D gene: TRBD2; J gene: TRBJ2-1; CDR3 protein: CASSLIRLAGPYGQFF; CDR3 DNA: TGTGCCAGCAGCTTAATTAGGCTAGCGGGGCCGTATGGGCAGTTCTTC
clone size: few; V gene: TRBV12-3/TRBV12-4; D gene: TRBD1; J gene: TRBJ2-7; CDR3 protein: CASSLFVGTGGRQYF; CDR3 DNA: TGTGCCAGCAGTTTATTTGTAGGGACAGGGGGCCGGCAGTACTTC
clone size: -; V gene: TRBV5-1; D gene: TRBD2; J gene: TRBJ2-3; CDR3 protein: CASSFSSGRAPTDTQYF; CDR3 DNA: TGCGCCAGCAGCTTTTCTAGCGGGAGGGCCCCCACAGATACGCAGTATTTT
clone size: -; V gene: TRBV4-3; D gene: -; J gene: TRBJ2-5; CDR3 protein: CASSIRLTETQYF; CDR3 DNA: TGCGCCAGCAGCATACGCCTTACAGAGACCCAGTACTTC
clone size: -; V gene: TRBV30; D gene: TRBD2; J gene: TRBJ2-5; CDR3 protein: CAWTTSGGETQYF; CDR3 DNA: TGTGCCTGGACGACTAGCGGGGGGGAGACCCAGTACTTC
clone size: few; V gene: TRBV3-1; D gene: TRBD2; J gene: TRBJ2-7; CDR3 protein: CASSQVASGAPYEQYF; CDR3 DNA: TGTGCCAGCAGCCAAGTGGCTAGCGGGGCTCCCTACGAGCAGTACTTC
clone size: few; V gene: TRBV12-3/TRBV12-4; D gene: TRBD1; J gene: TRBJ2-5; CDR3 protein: CASRRDRETQYF; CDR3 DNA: TGTGCCAGCAGGAGGGACAGGGAGACCCAGTACTTC
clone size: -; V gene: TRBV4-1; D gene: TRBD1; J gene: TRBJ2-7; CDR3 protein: CASSQGRGGGYEQYF; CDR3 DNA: TGCGCCAGCAGCCAAGGTAGAGGGGGCGGCTACGAGCAGTACTTC
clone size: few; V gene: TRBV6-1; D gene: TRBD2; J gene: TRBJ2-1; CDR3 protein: CASRFRLADEITSSYNEQFF; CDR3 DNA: TGTGCCAGCAGGTTTAGACTAGCGGACGAAATAACAAGCTCCTACAATGAGCAGTTCTTC
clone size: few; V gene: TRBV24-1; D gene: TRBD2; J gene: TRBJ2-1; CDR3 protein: CATSDTSGNYNEQFF; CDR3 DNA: TGTGCCACCAGTGATACCAGCGGGAACTACAATGAGCAGTTCTTC
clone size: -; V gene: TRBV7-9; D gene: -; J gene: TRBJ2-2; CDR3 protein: CASSLVTWPGELFF; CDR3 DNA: TGTGCCAGCAGCTTAGTAACTTGGCCCGGGGAGCTGTTTTTT